This T cell receptor (beta chain) was captured by sequencing in a study of regulatory T cells in long-lasting Graves disease. Study outcomes and limitations: Relative to newly diagnosed Graves' patients, persistent ones had lower TCR diversity.

CDR3 length: 15 amino acids. V was cut by 1 base and J by 1 base, with 13 bases left in between. Per the germline V gene, CDR1 is GTSNPN and CDR2 is SVGIG (reference sequence). This clonotype was detected many times. The target antigen is unknown. The time point here: newly diagnosed GD, antithyroid drugs for less than 3 months. PBMC RNA served as the TCR library source. Combining iRepertoire HTBI primers with Arm-PCR of CDR3 regions, the authors built TCR beta libraries. TCRdb re-derived calls from the multiplex PCR reads in MiXCR, one entry per CDR3 protein. The sample shows about 320,000 distinct CDR3 sequences, 18% of them seen only once.

The receptor was isolated from a female donor with Graves disease. This specimen consisted of peripheral blood mononuclear cells (PBMCs), obtained at new diagnosis, from a patient treated with antithyroid drugs. This chain links TRBV30 with TRBJ1-1, with D perhaps matching TRBD1 (6 bases). Here the CDR3 DNA reads TGTGCCTGGAGTGGAGACAGGTTGGGGAACACTGAAGCTTTCTTT. Residues: CAWSGDRLGNTEAFF.